The entry that follows covers one T cell receptor (beta chain) sequence. The V end was cut by 6 bases, the J end by 0 bases, with 20 bases between. Looked up from germline, CDR1 is SNHLY and CDR2 is FYNNEI. CDR3 length equals 17 residues. TCRdb used MiXCR to call clones anew from the PCR reads. The sample yields 3,000 to 4,500 clones, approximately 40% seen once. No patient received treatment before thyroid surgery. The data stem from a study of metastatic and nonmetastatic thyroid tumors. The sample was adjacent normal tissue. The source is a female donor with papillary thyroid cancer or a benign thyroid nodule (not recorded which). Some clones in this sample may be carry-over from other donors' samples. The V gene is TRBV2, the J gene TRBJ1-1; D gene ambiguous. The CDR3, as DNA: TGTGCCAGCAGCCCCGGGCCCCAGTCTGACATGAACACTGAAGCTTTCTTT. It is translated as CASSPGPQSDMNTEAFF.